The 12 T cell receptor beta chains presented below share a single source sample, sequenced in a study of response to subunit inactivated influenza vaccine. TCRdb reprocessed the RT-PCR reads via MiXCR and lists one record per CDR3 protein. The sample yields around 480,000 distinct CDR3 sequences, over 9.5% seen once. Sequenced material: PBMCs from blood, taken about 6 weeks after vaccination. Receptors originate from a man between 45 and 60 years old who received an inactivated influenza vaccine.

The genes are TRBV20-1 and TRBJ2-2; D call uncertain. Germline V gene data show CDR1 as DFQATT and CDR2 as SNEGSKA (reference sequence). The CDR3 is 13 amino acids. V was cut by 6 bases and J by 5 bases, with 13 bases left in between. CDR3: CSAPIRRTGELFF. The CDR3 nucleotides are TGCAGTGCGCCTATTAGGCGGACCGGGGAGCTGTTTTTT.

The table lists this clonotype with a few counts. J is TRBJ2-5 and V is TRBV10-3, with TRBD2 matching 13 bases. The germline V gene encodes CDR1 ENHRY and CDR2 SYGVKD. V shed 6 bases, J shed 4 bases, and the junction held 5 bases outside the gene matches. The length of the CDR3 is 15 residues. CDR3 amino acids: CAISRTSGGSETQYF. In nucleotides, the CDR3 is TGTGCCATCAGCCGGACTAGCGGGGGTTCAGAGACCCAGTACTTC.

The chain combines TRBV27 with TRBJ2-2; the match to TRBD2 covers 15 bases. Germline V gene sequence: CDR1 MNHEY, CDR2 SMNVEV (reference sequence). The CDR3 sequence is 18 residues long. V was pared by 8 bases and J by 4 bases, with 11 bases of the junction left unmatched. In DNA form, the CDR3 reads TGTGCCAGCGGGCACCGGGGACTAGCGGGAGGAACCACCGGGGAGCTGTTTTTT. This codes for CASGHRGLAGGTTGELFF.

The chain is built from TRBV6-1 and TRBJ2-3; 8 positions match TRBD2. V lost 4 bases, J lost 4 bases, and 10 bases stayed unmatched. Germline V gives CDR1 MNHNS, CDR2 SASEGT. The CDR3 totals 16 residues. CDR3 region: CASSGPPREVADTQYF. DNA of the CDR3: TGTGCCAGCAGTGGCCCACCGCGGGAGGTAGCAGATACGCAGTATTTT.

This clonotype came up a few times. V is TRBV6-2 or TRBV6-3 and J is TRBJ2-1; D not certain. Looked up from germline, CDR1 is MNHEY and CDR2 is SVGEGT. V lost 6 bases and J 7 bases, leaving 13 bases between the germline ends. The CDR3 covers 13 residues. The CDR3 DNA sequence: TGTGCCAGCAGCCAAGGATATTGGAATGAGCAGTTCTTC. The encoded protein is CASSQGYWNEQFF.

This clonotype was detected a few times. The rearrangement links TRBV28 to TRBJ2-3; no definite D call. The CDR3 totals 14 residues. Germline CDR1 and CDR2: MDHEN and SYDVKM. The V end lost 2 bases, the J end lost 0 bases, and 6 bases lay between the germline ends. The CDR3 spells CASSLLHSTDTQYF. CDR3 nucleotides: TGTGCCAGCAGTTTACTTCATAGCACAGATACGCAGTATTTT.

V gene TRBV29-1 combines with J gene TRBJ2-7; a possible D gene is TRBD1 (6 bases). The CDR3 runs to 13 residues. The V gene lost 5 bases and the J gene lost 3 bases, with 14 bases spanning the gap. Germline V gene data show CDR1 as SQVTM and CDR2 as ANQGSEA. The CDR3 DNA follows: TGCAGCGTTCAGGGGCGGATTAGCTACGAGCAGTACTTC. Its protein is CSVQGRISYEQYF.

This clonotype was counted a few times. The chain combines TRBV5-5 with TRBJ1-5, with 10 nucleotides matching TRBD1. In germline, CDR1 is SGHKS, CDR2 YYEKEE (reference sequence). The V gene end was trimmed by 3 bases and the J gene end by 7 bases; junction bases not matched to a gene: 7. The CDR3 spans 15 residues. As DNA, the CDR3 is TGTGCCAGCAGCTCGACAGGGGGCGCGGAGCAGCCCCAGCATTTT. As protein: CASSSTGGAEQPQHF.

CDR3 in DNA: TGTGCCAGCAGCGTAGGGGCGGTCGGCACTGAAGCTTTCTTT. Protein sequence: CASSVGAVGTEAFF. The chain uses TRBV9 and TRBJ1-1; D is unclear. The germline gives CDR1 SGDLS, CDR2 YYNGEE. The CDR3 runs 14 residues. Trimming took off 0 bases at V and 4 bases at J, with 10 bases between the two ends.

There are many counts of this clonotype. This rearrangement joins TRBV29-1 to TRBJ2-1; maybe TRBD1 (5 bases). CDR3 length equals 13 residues. The germline gives CDR1 SQVTM, CDR2 ANQGSEA. V shed 7 bases and J shed 9 bases, with 19 bases lying between them. The CDR3 loop reads CSGLGDSLSEQFF. As DNA, the CDR3 is TGCAGCGGCCTCGGAGACAGCCTGAGTGAGCAGTTCTTC.

The V and J genes are TRBV12-3 or TRBV12-4 and TRBJ2-2; 7 nucleotides match TRBD2. CDR3 size: 15 residues. After removal of 1 base from V and 9 bases from J, the junction contained 8 bases not matched to a gene. The CDR3 DNA follows: TGTGCCAGCAGTTTAGGGGTGGGAGGGCTCCGGGAGCTGTTTTTT. This encodes CASSLGVGGLRELFF.

Only a few counts were recorded for this clonotype. This chain uses TRBV5-6 with TRBJ2-1; maybe TRBD2 (6 bases). Looked up from germline, CDR1 is SGHDT and CDR2 is YYEEEE. Trimming took 0 bases from V and 5 from J, leaving 18 bases between them. The CDR3 contains 17 residues. The CDR3 reads CASSLGRYTGGDNEQFF. CDR3 DNA sequence: TGTGCCAGCAGCTTGGGGCGGTACACAGGAGGGGACAATGAGCAGTTCTTC.